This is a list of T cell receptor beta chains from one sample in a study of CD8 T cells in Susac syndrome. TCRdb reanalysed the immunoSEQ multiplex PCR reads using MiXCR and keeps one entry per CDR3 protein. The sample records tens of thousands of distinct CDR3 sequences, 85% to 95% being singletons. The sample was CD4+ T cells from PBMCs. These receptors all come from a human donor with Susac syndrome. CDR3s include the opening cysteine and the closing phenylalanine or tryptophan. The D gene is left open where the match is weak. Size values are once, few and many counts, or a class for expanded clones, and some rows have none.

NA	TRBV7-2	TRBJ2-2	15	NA	CASSGLHGLTGELFF	TGTGCCAGCAGCGGTCTACACGGTCTCACCGGGGAGCTGTTTTTT
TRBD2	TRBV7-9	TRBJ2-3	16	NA	CASSSLAGGPGDTQYF	TGTGCCAGCAGCTCCCTAGCGGGAGGGCCTGGAGATACGCAGTATTTT
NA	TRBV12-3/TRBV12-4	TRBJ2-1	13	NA	CASSKTAYNEQFF	TGTGCCAGCAGCAAGACAGCCTACAATGAGCAGTTCTTC
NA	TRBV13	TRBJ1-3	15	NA	CASSLLLGSGNTIYF	TGTGCCAGCAGCCTGCTGCTGGGCTCTGGAAACACCATATATTTT
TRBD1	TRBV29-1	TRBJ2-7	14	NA	CSVKDRGVRNEQYF	TGCAGCGTTAAAGACAGGGGAGTGCGGAACGAGCAGTACTTC
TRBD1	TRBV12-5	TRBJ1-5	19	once	CASGTTGQGAYYSNQPQHF	TGTGCTAGTGGTACAACAGGACAGGGGGCATATTATAGCAATCAGCCCCAGCATTTT
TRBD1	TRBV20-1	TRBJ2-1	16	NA	CSARPVTGVTYNEQFF	TGCAGTGCTCGGCCCGTAACAGGGGTCACCTACAATGAGCAGTTCTTC
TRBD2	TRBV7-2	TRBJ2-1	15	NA	CASSSGLAGGGEQFF	TGTGCCAGCAGTTCCGGACTAGCCGGGGGGGGCGAGCAGTTCTTC
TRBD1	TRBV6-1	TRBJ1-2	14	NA	CASTLGQGVIGYTF	TGTGCCAGCACCTTAGGACAGGGGGTCATTGGCTACACCTTC
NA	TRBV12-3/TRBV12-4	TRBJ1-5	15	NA	CASRGDGLASQPQHF	TGTGCCAGCAGGGGGGACGGCCTGGCTAGCCAGCCCCAGCATTTT
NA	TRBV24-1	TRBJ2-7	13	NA	CATSDGDGYEQYF	TGTGCCACCAGTGATGGTGACGGGTACGAGCAGTACTTC
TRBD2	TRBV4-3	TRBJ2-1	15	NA	CASSPPGGRDYEQFF	TGCGCCAGCAGCCCCCCAGGCGGGAGAGACTATGAGCAGTTCTTC
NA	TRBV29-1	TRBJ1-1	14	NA	CSASGGGADTEAFF	TGCAGCGCAAGCGGGGGAGGGGCCGACACTGAAGCTTTCTTT
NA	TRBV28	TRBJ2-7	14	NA	CASSPPDSSYEQYF	TGTGCCAGCAGCCCACCGGACAGCTCCTACGAGCAGTACTTC
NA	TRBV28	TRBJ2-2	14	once	CASSLRVEIGELFF	TGTGCCAGCAGTTTGCGGGTCGAAATCGGGGAGCTGTTTTTT
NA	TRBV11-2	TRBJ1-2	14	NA	CASSRGGGNYGYTF	TGTGCCAGCAGCCGCGGCGGGGGGAACTATGGCTACACCTTC
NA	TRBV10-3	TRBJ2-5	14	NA	CAISGIQGWETQYF	TGTGCCATCAGTGGTATCCAGGGATGGGAGACCCAGTACTTC
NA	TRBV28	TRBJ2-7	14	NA	CASSLYSRRNEQYF	TGTGCCAGCAGTTTATATAGCAGGAGGAACGAGCAGTACTTC
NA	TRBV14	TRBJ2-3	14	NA	CASSQYRSTDTQYF	TGTGCCAGCAGCCAGTACAGGAGCACAGATACGCAGTATTTT
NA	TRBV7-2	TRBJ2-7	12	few	CASSFFGQRQYF	TGTGCCAGCAGCTTTTTCGGACAGCGGCAGTACTTC
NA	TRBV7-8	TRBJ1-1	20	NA	CASSLDIPGFSPFMNTEAFF	TGTGCCAGCAGTTTAGATATACCGGGATTTTCTCCCTTCATGAACACTGAAGCTTTCTTT
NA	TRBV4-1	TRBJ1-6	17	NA	CASSQDAVRDSTSPLHF	TGCGCCAGCAGCCAAGATGCAGTTCGAGACAGTACCTCACCCCTCCACTTT
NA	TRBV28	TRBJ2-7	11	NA	CATQVEGEQYF	TGTGCCACACAGGTAGAGGGGGAGCAGTACTTC
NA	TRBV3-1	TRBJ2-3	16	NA	CASSQDPKSGPDTQYF	TGTGCCAGCAGCCAAGATCCTAAGTCGGGACCAGATACGCAGTATTTT
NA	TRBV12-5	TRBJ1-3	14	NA	CASGWEAAGNTIYF	TGTGCTAGTGGTTGGGAAGCCGCTGGAAACACCATATATTTT
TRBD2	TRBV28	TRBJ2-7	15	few	CASRRTSGRNYEQYF	TGTGCCAGCAGAAGGACTAGCGGGAGGAACTACGAGCAGTACTTC
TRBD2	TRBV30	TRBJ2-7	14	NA	CAWSVQAGGPEQYF	TGTGCCTGGAGTGTACAAGCGGGAGGGCCCGAGCAGTACTTC
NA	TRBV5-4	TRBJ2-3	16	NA	CASSPPRSRGGDTQYF	TGTGCCAGCAGCCCCCCACGTTCGAGGGGAGGAGATACGCAGTATTTT
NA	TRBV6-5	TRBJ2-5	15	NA	CASSYSPAGWETQYF	TGTGCCAGCAGTTACTCACCCGCGGGGTGGGAGACCCAGTACTTC
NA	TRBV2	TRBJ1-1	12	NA	CASTPRGTEAFF	TGTGCCAGCACCCCCCGGGGGACTGAAGCTTTCTTT
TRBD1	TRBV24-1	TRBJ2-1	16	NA	CATSPGGLATVNEQFF	TGTGCCACCAGTCCAGGGGGTTTGGCTACTGTCAATGAGCAGTTCTTC
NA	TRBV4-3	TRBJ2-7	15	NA	CASSQVPGDSYEQYF	TGCGCCAGCAGCCAAGTCCCGGGAGACTCCTACGAGCAGTACTTC
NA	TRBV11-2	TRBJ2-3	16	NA	CASSLEFLALTDTQYF	TGTGCCAGCAGCTTAGAGTTTCTCGCTCTCACAGATACGCAGTATTTT
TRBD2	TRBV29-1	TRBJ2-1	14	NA	CSVEGTSGGHEQFF	TGCAGCGTTGAAGGGACTAGCGGGGGGCATGAGCAGTTCTTC
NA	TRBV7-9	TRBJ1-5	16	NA	CARDLSDSKSVQPQHF	TGTGCCAGAGACCTCTCGGACAGTAAGAGTGTACAGCCCCAGCATTTT
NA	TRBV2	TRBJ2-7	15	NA	CASSPPGRANYEQYF	TGTGCCAGCAGTCCCCCGGGACGGGCCAACTACGAGCAGTACTTC
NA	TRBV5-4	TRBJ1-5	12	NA	CASSFDNQPQHF	TGTGCCAGCAGCTTCGATAATCAGCCCCAGCATTTT
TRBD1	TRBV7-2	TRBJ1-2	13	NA	CASSLDRSYGYTF	TGTGCCAGCAGCTTGGACAGGTCGTATGGCTACACCTTC
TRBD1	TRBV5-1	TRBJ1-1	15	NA	CASSSDRALNTEAFF	TGCGCCAGCAGCTCGGACAGGGCATTGAACACTGAAGCTTTCTTT
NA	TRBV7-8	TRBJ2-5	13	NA	CASSLADRETQYF	TGTGCCAGCAGCTTAGCTGATAGGGAGACCCAGTACTTC
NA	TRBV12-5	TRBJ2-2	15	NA	CASGLKGGVTGELFF	TGTGCTAGTGGTTTGAAAGGGGGGGTAACCGGGGAGCTGTTTTTT
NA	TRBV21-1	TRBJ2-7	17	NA	CASSKGEGQVGSYEQYF	TGTGCCAGCAGCAAAGGCGAGGGACAGGTCGGTTCCTACGAGCAGTACTTC
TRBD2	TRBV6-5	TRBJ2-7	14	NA	CASTPSGGAGEQYF	TGTGCCAGCACCCCAAGCGGGGGAGCGGGCGAGCAGTACTTC
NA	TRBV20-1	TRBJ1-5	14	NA	CSARRWSSNQPQHF	TGCAGTGCCAGACGGTGGAGCAGCAATCAGCCCCAGCATTTT
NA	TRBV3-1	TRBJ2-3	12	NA	CASGSSTDTQYF	TGTGCCAGCGGATCTAGCACAGATACGCAGTATTTT
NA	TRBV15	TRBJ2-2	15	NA	CATSLRTGNTGELFF	TGTGCCACCAGCTTACGAACAGGGAACACCGGGGAGCTGTTTTTT
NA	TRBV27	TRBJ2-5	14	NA	CASSFQMGQETQYF	TGTGCCAGCAGTTTCCAGATGGGTCAAGAGACCCAGTACTTC
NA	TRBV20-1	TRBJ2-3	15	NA	CSARSQGTSTDTQYF	TGCAGTGCTAGATCTCAGGGGACTAGCACAGATACGCAGTATTTT
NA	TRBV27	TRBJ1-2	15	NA	CASSPFMGTMEGYTF	TGTGCCAGCAGTCCCTTTATGGGGACGATGGAAGGCTACACCTTC
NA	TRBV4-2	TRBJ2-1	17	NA	CASSQLRPDDRYNEQFF	TGTGCCAGCAGCCAACTCAGACCTGACGATAGGTACAATGAGCAGTTCTTC